This T cell receptor beta chain emerged from a study of T-cell memory formation after mild COVID-19. Study context: Clustering of TCRs was largely donor specific.

TCRdb reprocessed the 5' RACE reads via MiXCR and lists one record per CDR3 protein. The sample holds fewer than 700,000 distinct CDR3 sequences, less than 25% seen once. Sequencing was done on a sample of PBMCs or a T cell subset sorted from them (not recorded which). This TCR derives from an adult woman who had mild COVID-19 (a few samples of this study predate the infection). Cell type and time point are not known.

The CDR3 nucleotides are TGTGCCAGCTCAACAGGCCCCACAGATACGCAGTATTTT. The encoded protein is CASSTGPTDTQYF. The chain carries TRBV18 and TRBJ2-3; D possibly corresponds to TRBD1 (5 bases). The CDR3 covers 13 residues. The germline V and J ends were trimmed by 5 bases and 2 bases, with 8 bases remaining between them. The germline CDR1 and CDR2 sequences are KGHSH and LQKENI.